What follows is one T cell receptor beta chain and its context. Its specificity is not known. Separation from the roughly 670-subject first cohort characterized the approximately 120-subject validation cohort, to which the donors belonged. The germline V and J ends were trimmed by 5 bases and 8 bases, with 18 bases remaining between them. The CDR3 totals 14 residues. Germline V gene sequence: CDR1 MNHNY, CDR2 SVGAGI (reference sequence). This specimen comes from a study of cytomegalovirus exposure and HLA in healthy donors. Sequencing used immunoSEQ multiplex PCR; TCRdb keeps in-frame clones, though not all of them. Among roughly 110,000 clones, around 89% were seen once, and the ten largest hold 1.5% to 2%. Regarding the study as a whole: Cytomegalovirus association was assigned to 150 to 200 TCR beta chains. Subsequent analysis revealed that first-cohort TCR clusters tended to co-occur in the 90 to 150 validation repertoires. Reports showed the classifier diagnosing cytomegalovirus status with high specificity and sensitivity.

Sequencing was done on a sample of PBMCs. The clonotype originates from a woman in her late teens or twenties in good health and CMV-seropositive. This chain connects TRBV6-6 to TRBJ1-2; D perhaps matches TRBD1 (6 bases). Here the CDR3 reads CASSDRRQAFGYTF. The CDR3 DNA reads TGTGCCAGCAGTGACCGTCGACAGGCATTCGGCTACACCTTC.